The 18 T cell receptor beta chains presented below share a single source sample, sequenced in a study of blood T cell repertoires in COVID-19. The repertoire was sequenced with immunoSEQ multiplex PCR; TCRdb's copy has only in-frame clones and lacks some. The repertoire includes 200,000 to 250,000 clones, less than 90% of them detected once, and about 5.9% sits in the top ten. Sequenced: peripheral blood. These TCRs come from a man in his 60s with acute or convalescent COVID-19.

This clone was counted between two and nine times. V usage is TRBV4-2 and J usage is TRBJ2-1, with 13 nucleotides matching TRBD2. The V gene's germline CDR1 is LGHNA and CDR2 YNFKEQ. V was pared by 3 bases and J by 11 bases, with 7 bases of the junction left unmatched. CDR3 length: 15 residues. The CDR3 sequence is CASSHGLAGDRKQFF. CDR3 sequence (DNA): TGTGCCAGCAGCCACGGACTAGCGGGAGATCGTAAGCAGTTCTTC.

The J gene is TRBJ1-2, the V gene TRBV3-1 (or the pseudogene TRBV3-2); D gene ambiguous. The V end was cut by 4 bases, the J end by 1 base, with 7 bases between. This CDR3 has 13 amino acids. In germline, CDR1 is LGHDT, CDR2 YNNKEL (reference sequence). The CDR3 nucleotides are TGTGCCAGCAGCCCCCCGGGTAACTATGGCTACACCTTC. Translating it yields CASSPPGNYGYTF.

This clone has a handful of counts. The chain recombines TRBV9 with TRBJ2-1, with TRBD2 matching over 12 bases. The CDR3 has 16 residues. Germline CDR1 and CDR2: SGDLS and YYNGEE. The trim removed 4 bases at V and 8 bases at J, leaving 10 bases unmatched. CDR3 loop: CASSTTTSGSPDEQFF. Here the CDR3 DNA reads TGTGCCAGCAGCACGACGACTAGCGGGAGTCCCGATGAGCAGTTCTTC.

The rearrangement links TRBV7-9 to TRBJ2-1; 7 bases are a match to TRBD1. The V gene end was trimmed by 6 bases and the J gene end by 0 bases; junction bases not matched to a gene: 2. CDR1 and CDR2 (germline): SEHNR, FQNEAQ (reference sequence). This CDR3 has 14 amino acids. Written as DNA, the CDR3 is TGTGCCAGCAGTAGGGACAGCTCCTACAATGAGCAGTTCTTC. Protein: CASSRDSSYNEQFF.

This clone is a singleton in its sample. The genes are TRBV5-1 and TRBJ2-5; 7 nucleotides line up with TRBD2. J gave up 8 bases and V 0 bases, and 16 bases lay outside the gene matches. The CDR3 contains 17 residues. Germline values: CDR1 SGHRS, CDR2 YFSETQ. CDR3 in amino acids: CASSLVSSGAGAATQYF. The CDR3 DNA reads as TGCGCCAGCAGCTTGGTGTCTAGCGGAGCCGGAGCGGCTACCCAGTACTTC.

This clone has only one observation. CDR3 region: CAWSGQGRSTDTQYF. The CDR3 DNA reads TGTGCCTGGAGTGGACAGGGGAGGAGCACAGATACGCAGTATTTT. V gene TRBV30 combines with J gene TRBJ2-3, with 8 bases fitting TRBD1. Trimming cost V 1 base and J 0 bases; bases outside gene matches: 3. Per germline, CDR1 GTSNPN and CDR2 SVGIG (reference sequence). The CDR3 covers 15 residues.

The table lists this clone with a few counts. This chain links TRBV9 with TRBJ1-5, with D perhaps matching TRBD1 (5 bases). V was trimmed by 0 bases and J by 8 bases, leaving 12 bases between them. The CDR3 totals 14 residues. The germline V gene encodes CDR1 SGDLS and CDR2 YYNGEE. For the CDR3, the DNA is TGTGCCAGCAGCGTAGGGCAGGGTCGAGAGCCCCAGCATTTT. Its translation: CASSVGQGREPQHF.

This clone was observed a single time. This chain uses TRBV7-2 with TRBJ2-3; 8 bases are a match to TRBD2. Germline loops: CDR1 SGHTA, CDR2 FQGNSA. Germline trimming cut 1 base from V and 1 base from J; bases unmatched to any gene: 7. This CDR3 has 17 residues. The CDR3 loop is CASSLDDPAGGTDTQYF. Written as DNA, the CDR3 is TGTGCCAGCAGCTTAGACGACCCAGCGGGAGGCACAGATACGCAGTATTTT.

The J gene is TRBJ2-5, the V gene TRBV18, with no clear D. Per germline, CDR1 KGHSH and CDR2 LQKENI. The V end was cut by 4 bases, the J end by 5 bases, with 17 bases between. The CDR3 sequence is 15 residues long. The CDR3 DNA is TGTGCCAGCTCACGCGAGGTACCCCTGCAGGAGACCCAGTACTTC. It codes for CASSREVPLQETQYF.

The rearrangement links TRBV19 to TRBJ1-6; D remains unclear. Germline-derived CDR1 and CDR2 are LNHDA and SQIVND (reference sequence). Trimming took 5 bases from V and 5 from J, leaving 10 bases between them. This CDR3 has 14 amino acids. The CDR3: CASSREINNSPLHF. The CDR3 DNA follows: TGTGCCAGTAGTCGCGAGATCAATAATTCACCCCTCCACTTT. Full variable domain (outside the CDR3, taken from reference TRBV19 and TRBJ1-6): DGGITQSPKYLFRKEGQNVTLSCEQNLNHDAMYWYRQDPGQGLRLIYYSQIVNDFQKGDIAEGYSVSREKKESFPLTVTSAQKNPTAFYLCASSREINNSPLHFGNGTRLTVT.

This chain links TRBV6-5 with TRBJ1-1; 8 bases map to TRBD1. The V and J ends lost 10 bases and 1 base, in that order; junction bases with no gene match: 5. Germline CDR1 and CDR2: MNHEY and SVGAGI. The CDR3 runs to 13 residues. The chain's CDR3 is CATRQGRNTEAFF. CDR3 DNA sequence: TGTGCCACCCGACAGGGGAGGAACACTGAAGCTTTCTTT.

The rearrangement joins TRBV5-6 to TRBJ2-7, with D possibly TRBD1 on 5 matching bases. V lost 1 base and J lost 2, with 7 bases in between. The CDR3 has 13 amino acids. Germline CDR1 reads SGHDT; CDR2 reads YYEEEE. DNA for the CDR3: TGTGCCAGCAGCTTGAGGGGTACCTACGAGCAGTACTTC. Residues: CASSLRGTYEQYF.

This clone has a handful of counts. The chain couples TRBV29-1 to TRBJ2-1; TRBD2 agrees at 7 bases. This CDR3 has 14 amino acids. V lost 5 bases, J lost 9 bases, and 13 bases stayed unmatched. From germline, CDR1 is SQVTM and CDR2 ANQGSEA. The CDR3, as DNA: TGCAGCGTTTACCGGGACTATGGTATTAGTGAGCAGTTCTTC. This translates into CSVYRDYGISEQFF.

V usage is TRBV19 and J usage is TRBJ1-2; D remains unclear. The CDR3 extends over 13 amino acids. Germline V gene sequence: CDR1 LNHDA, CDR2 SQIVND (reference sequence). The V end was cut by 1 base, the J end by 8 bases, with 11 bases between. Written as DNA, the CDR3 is TGTGCCAGTAGTATAGTCCCCCCCCGGGGCTACACCTTC. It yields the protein CASSIVPPRGYTF.

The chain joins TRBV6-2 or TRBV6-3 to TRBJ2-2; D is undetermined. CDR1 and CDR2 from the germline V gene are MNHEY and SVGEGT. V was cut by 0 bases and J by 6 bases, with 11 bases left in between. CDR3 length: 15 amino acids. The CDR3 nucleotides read TGTGCCAGCAGTTACTCCTCCCGAGTCGCCGGGGAGCTGTTTTTT. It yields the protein CASSYSSRVAGELFF.

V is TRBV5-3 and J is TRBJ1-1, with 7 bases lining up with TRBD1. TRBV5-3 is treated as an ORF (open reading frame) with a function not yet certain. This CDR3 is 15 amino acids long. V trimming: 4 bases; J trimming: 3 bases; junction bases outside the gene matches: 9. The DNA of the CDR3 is TGTGCCAGAAGCCCAGGGACAGATCCTTACACTGAAGCTTTCTTT. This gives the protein CARSPGTDPYTEAFF.

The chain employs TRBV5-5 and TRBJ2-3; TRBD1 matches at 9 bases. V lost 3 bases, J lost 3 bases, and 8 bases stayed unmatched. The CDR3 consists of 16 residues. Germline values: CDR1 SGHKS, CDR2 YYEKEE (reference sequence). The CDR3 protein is CASSSIPGQGTDTQYF. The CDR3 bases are TGTGCCAGCAGCTCTATACCGGGACAGGGTACAGATACGCAGTATTTT.

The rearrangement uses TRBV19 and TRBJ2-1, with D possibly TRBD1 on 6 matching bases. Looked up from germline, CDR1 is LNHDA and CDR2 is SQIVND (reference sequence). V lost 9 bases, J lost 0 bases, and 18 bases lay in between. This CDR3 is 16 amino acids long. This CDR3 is CASHALGRGSYNEQFF. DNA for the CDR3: TGTGCCAGCCATGCCCTCGGCAGGGGCTCCTACAATGAGCAGTTCTTC.